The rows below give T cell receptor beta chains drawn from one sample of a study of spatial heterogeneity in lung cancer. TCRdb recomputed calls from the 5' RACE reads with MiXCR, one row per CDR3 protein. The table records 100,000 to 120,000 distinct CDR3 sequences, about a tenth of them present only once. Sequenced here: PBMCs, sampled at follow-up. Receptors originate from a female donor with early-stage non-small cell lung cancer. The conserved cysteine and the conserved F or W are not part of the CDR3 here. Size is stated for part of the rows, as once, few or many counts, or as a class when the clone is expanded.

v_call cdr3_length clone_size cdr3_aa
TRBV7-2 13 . ASSRQAGAQETQY
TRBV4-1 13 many ASSLSVLGNQPQH
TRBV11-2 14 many ASSPTTGTGSYEQY
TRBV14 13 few ASSKRVSLRETQY
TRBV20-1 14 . SARDPPQGPLRGYT
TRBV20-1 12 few SARDLLGGQPQH
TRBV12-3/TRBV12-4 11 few ASTIRSGSEAF
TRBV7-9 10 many ASSLVGYEQY
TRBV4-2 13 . ASSQAGTGNEKLF
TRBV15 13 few ATSRVAGRAGELF
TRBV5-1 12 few ASSRDRSNYGYT
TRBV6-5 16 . ASSYSGDRLAGDNEQF
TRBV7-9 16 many ASSSSSLGLAGGETQY
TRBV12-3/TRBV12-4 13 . ASIPRTGVNTEAF
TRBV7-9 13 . ASSPPRQYGYEQY
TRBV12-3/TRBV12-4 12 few ASSSDYPYNEQF
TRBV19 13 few ASRPGTGKTGELF
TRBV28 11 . ASSFLQPPEAF
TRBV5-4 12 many ASSLVGPRDTQY
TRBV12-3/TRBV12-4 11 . ASSNTGRETQY
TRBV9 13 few ASSVGAGLVETQY
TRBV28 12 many ASSLGGAQETQY
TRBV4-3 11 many ASSPGSTDTQY
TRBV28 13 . ASSQDRAYQETQY
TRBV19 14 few ASSTLPVGGNNEQF
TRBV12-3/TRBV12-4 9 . ASSQLRKQF
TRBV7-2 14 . ASSLARAGLYNEQF
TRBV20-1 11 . SASPGNANEQF
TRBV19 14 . ASRNWDRRSNTEAF
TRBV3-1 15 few ASSQDFYRVAGNTIY
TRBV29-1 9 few SVEGLDGYT
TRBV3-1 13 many ASSPGLAGQETQY
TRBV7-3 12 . ASSLVQASHTQY
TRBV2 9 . ASSEQVGYT